These 7 T cell receptor beta chains originate from one sample sequenced in a study of STAT5B mutations in CD4+ large granular lymphocyte leukemia. TCRdb's copy holds only in-frame clones and misses some; the assay was immunoSEQ multiplex PCR. Seen here are 25,000 to 30,000 clones, over 70% observed once, and the top ten hold approximately 0.98%. The sequenced sample consisted of CD4+ T cells from blood buffy coats. These receptors were taken from a human donor in good health.

The chain has TRBV7-8 and TRBJ1-5; 10 nucleotides align to TRBD1. Germline CDR1 reads SGHVS; CDR2 reads FQNEAQ. The CDR3 runs to 16 residues. Trimming cost V 5 bases and J 3 bases; bases outside gene matches: 7. The chain's CDR3 is CASSPVGTGVNQPQHF. The CDR3 DNA reads TGTGCCAGCAGCCCCGTTGGGACAGGGGTCAATCAGCCCCAGCATTTT.

There are a few counts of this clone. The chain links TRBV7-9 to TRBJ1-2; possible D gene TRBD1, 5 bases. This CDR3 comprises 12 residues. V shed 5 bases and J shed 4 bases, with 8 bases lying between them. In germline, CDR1 is SEHNR, CDR2 FQNEAQ (reference sequence). CDR3 sequence: CASSLQGYGYTF. Written as DNA, the CDR3 is TGTGCCAGCAGCCTCCAGGGCTATGGCTACACCTTC.

This rearrangement joins TRBV11-2 to TRBJ2-1, with 11 positions matching TRBD2. Per the germline V gene, CDR1 is SGHAT and CDR2 is FQNNGV. The V and J ends lost 5 bases and 7 bases, in that order; junction bases with no gene match: 10. The CDR3 sequence is 16 residues long. The DNA of the CDR3 is TGTGCCAGCAGCCGGAGTCGACTAGCGGGAAAAAATGAGCAGTTCTTC. It codes for CASSRSRLAGKNEQFF. The full variable domain, in which reference TRBV11-2 and TRBJ2-1 provide the parts outside the CDR3, is EAGVAQSPRYKIIEKRQSVAFWCNPISGHATLYWYQQILGQGPKLLIQFQNNGVVDDSQLPKDRFSAERLKGVDSTLKIQPAKLEDSAVYLCASSRSRLAGKNEQFFGPGTRLTVL.

The V call is TRBV7-8, the J call TRBJ2-2; 7 bases are a match to TRBD1. The V gene's germline CDR1 is SGHVS and CDR2 FQNEAQ. The CDR3 has 16 amino acids. V was pared by 6 bases and J by 4 bases, with 11 bases of the junction left unmatched. The CDR3 DNA follows: TGTGCCAGCAGGCCGACAGGGAACCGAGGCACCGGGGAGCTGTTTTTT. Amino acids: CASRPTGNRGTGELFF.

The V call is TRBV7-2, the J call TRBJ1-5, with 9 nucleotides matching TRBD1. This CDR3 has 16 residues. The J segment lost 2 bases and the V segment lost 2 bases, leaving 4 bases of the junction unmatched. From germline, CDR1 is SGHTA and CDR2 FQGNSA. The CDR3 region is CASSLQDRGGNQPQHF. The CDR3 DNA is TGTGCCAGCAGCTTACAGGACAGGGGAGGCAATCAGCCCCAGCATTTT.

The CDR3 sequence is CASSTDGSTNEKLFF. In DNA, the CDR3 is TGTGCCAGCAGCACCGACGGATCAACTAATGAAAAACTGTTTTTT. The chain carries TRBV11-2 and TRBJ1-4; D is unresolved. The V and J ends lost 5 bases and 0 bases respectively, with 10 bases between them. Per the germline V gene, CDR1 is SGHAT and CDR2 is FQNNGV. There are 15 residues in the CDR3. Full variable domain (missing parts from reference TRBV11-2 and TRBJ1-4): EAGVAQSPRYKIIEKRQSVAFWCNPISGHATLYWYQQILGQGPKLLIQFQNNGVVDDSQLPKDRFSAERLKGVDSTLKIQPAKLEDSAVYLCASSTDGSTNEKLFFGSGTQLSVL.

This clone was found a few times. This chain uses TRBV7-9 with TRBJ2-7, with TRBD2 identical over 7 bases. Per germline, CDR1 SEHNR and CDR2 FQNEAQ (reference sequence). The CDR3 length is 15 residues. V lost 0 bases to trimming and J lost 2 bases; unmatched junction nucleotides: 4. The DNA of the CDR3 is TGTGCCAGCAGCTTAGCGCTAGCGGAAACCTACGAGCAGTACTTC. It yields the protein CASSLALAETYEQYF. Drawing the rest from reference TRBV7-9 and TRBJ2-7, the complete variable domain is DTGVSQNPRHKITKRGQNVTFRCDPISEHNRLYWYRQTLGQGPEFLTYFQNEAQLEKSRLLSDRFSAERPKGSFSTLEIQRTEQGDSAMYLCASSLALAETYEQYFGPGTRLTVT.